A single sample gave rise to the 30 T cell receptor beta chains below, sequenced in a study of shared clonotypes between healthy human individuals. Naive CD8 cells lacked CD45RO, underwent positive selection for CCR7 and left out terminally differentiated effector memory CD45RA+ cells. Clones were sequenced by immunoSEQ multiplex PCR, and TCRdb holds only the in-frame ones, with some missing. Of hundreds of thousands of clones in the sample, around 95% were seen once. The sequencing sample was made of naive CD8+ T cells sorted from blood. The source is a woman in her 30s in good health.

The V and J genes are TRBV27 and TRBJ2-3; 7 bases are a match to TRBD1. The germline V gene encodes CDR1 MNHEY and CDR2 SMNVEV (reference sequence). This CDR3 comprises 14 residues. V shed 7 bases and J 0 bases; nucleotides not matched to a gene: 4. The CDR3 DNA sequence: TGTGCCAGCATGTCGGACAGGAGCACAGATACGCAGTATTTT. Translation: CASMSDRSTDTQYF.

V gene TRBV10-2 combines with J gene TRBJ2-7; 10 nucleotides match TRBD1. CDR1 and CDR2 (germline): WSHSY, SAAADI. The trim removed 4 bases at V and 6 bases at J, leaving 6 bases unmatched. This CDR3 is 14 amino acids long. The CDR3 loop reads CASSARQGASEQYF. CDR3 DNA: TGCGCCAGCAGTGCCCGACAGGGGGCGAGCGAGCAGTACTTC.

This chain uses TRBV27 with TRBJ2-3; D is possibly TRBD2 (5 bases). Germline CDR1 MNHEY, CDR2 SMNVEV (reference sequence). Between the trimmed V and J ends, which lost 3 bases and 4 bases, there was a span of 14 bases. The CDR3 loop spans 15 amino acids. The CDR3 loop is CASSLVGNWADTQYF. The CDR3 DNA is TGTGCCAGCAGTTTGGTCGGGAATTGGGCAGATACGCAGTATTTT.

Only one count was recorded for this clone. The chain uses TRBV19 and TRBJ2-3; 9 bases agree with TRBD2. Germline V gives CDR1 LNHDA, CDR2 SQIVND (reference sequence). The CDR3 has 16 amino acids. J lost 3 bases, V lost 3 bases, and 7 bases had no gene match. The CDR3 DNA reads as TGTGCCAGTAGTATGAGTAGCGGGAGTGAAACAGATACGCAGTATTTT. This codes for CASSMSSGSETDTQYF.

The chain joins TRBV30 to TRBJ1-5; maybe TRBD1 (5 bases). Germline V CDR1 and CDR2: GTSNPN, SVGIG (reference sequence). The CDR3 sequence is 15 residues long. V gave up 2 bases and J gave up 0 bases, with 11 bases separating them. The CDR3 DNA follows: TGTGCCTGGAGTCAGGGAGGATCTAGCAATCAGCCCCAGCATTTT. Its translation is CAWSQGGSSNQPQHF.

This clone appeared a single time. The chain links TRBV5-1 to TRBJ1-5; 8 bases fit TRBD1. V lost 1 base and J lost 2; bases outside the gene matches: 11. The CDR3 sequence is 18 residues long. Germline V CDR1 and CDR2: SGHRS, YFSETQ. The CDR3: CASSLWDRTPLGNQPQHF. The CDR3 DNA reads TGCGCCAGCAGCTTGTGGGACAGGACGCCTCTTGGCAATCAGCCCCAGCATTTT.

The rearrangement links TRBV27 to TRBJ2-7; D is uncertain. Between the trimmed V and J ends, which lost 5 bases and 3 bases, there was a span of 14 bases. This CDR3 is 14 amino acids long. Germline V gives CDR1 MNHEY, CDR2 SMNVEV (reference sequence). The CDR3 protein is CASSRTNPFYEQYF. DNA for the CDR3: TGTGCCAGCAGTCGAACCAACCCCTTCTACGAGCAGTACTTC.

J is TRBJ1-1 and V is TRBV9, with 7 nucleotides matching TRBD1. J gave up 4 bases and V 0 bases, and 6 bases lay outside the gene matches. From germline, CDR1 is SGDLS and CDR2 YYNGEE. This CDR3 comprises 15 residues. The DNA for the CDR3 is TGTGCCAGCAGCGTAGTGGAGGGGGCGACCACTGAAGCTTTCTTT. Protein product: CASSVVEGATTEAFF.

The chain uses TRBV14 and TRBJ2-7; the D gene is possibly TRBD1 (5 bases). Germline V lookup: CDR1 SGHDN, CDR2 FVKESK. CDR3 length: 16 residues. V gave up 0 bases and J gave up 2 bases, with 14 bases separating them. CDR3 region: CASSQDRDSTAYEQYF. The CDR3 region has the DNA TGTGCCAGCAGCCAAGATCGCGACAGTACAGCCTACGAGCAGTACTTC.

To note about this clone: Additional DNA sequences in this sample encode the identical CDR3. The CDR3 is CASSQGALSYEQYF. For the CDR3, the DNA is TGTGCCAGCAGCCAAGGGGCGCTCTCCTACGAGCAGTACTTC. J is TRBJ2-7 and V is TRBV4-2; D gene unclear. Germline-derived CDR1 and CDR2 are LGHNA and YNFKEQ. This CDR3 is built from 14 residues. The V and J ends lost 1 base and 0 bases respectively, with 7 bases between them.

This clone was found once. This chain links TRBV5-1 with TRBJ2-3; D is possibly TRBD1 (6 bases). The germline gives CDR1 SGHRS, CDR2 YFSETQ. V lost 3 bases and J lost 2, with 10 bases in between. The CDR3 is 14 residues long. This CDR3 is CASSWAGVTDTQYF. The CDR3 coding sequence is TGCGCCAGCAGCTGGGCAGGGGTCACAGATACGCAGTATTTT. Full variable domain (missing parts from reference TRBV5-1 and TRBJ2-3): KAGVTQTPRYLIKTRGQQVTLSCSPISGHRSVSWYQQTPGQGLQFLFEYFSETQRNKGNFPGRFSGRQFSNSRSEMNVSTLELGDSALYLCASSWAGVTDTQYFGPGTRLTVL.

The chain couples TRBV14 to TRBJ2-5; 8 bases agree with TRBD1. Germline-derived CDR1 and CDR2 are SGHDN and FVKESK. After removal of 4 bases from V and 7 bases from J, the junction contained 8 bases not matched to a gene. The CDR3 length is 14 residues. The CDR3 nucleotides are TGTGCCAGCAGCCTCATGACAGGGGACGCGACCCAGTACTTC. This gives the protein CASSLMTGDATQYF.

The chain uses TRBV27 and TRBJ2-7; 8 bases match TRBD2. This CDR3 is built from 15 residues. Trimming removed 8 bases from V and 2 bases from J; junction bases left unmatched: 11. Germline CDR1 and CDR2: MNHEY and SMNVEV (reference sequence). The DNA of the CDR3 is TGTGCCAGCCGGGAGGGCTTTCTAAAGGCCTACGAGCAGTACTTC. As protein: CASREGFLKAYEQYF.

This rearrangement joins TRBV7-6 to TRBJ2-7, with 10 nucleotides matching TRBD2. CDR3 size: 16 residues. Losses at the gene ends were 5 bases for V and 4 bases for J; bases not matched to a gene: 11. CDR1 is SGHVS and CDR2 is FNYEAQ in the germline V gene. CDR3 DNA: TGTGCCAGCAGCCCCGCGGCAGCGGGAGGGCTATACGAGCAGTACTTC. This sequence encodes CASSPAAAGGLYEQYF.

V usage is TRBV7-7 and J usage is TRBJ1-1; D is uncertain. There are 13 residues in the CDR3. The germline CDR1 and CDR2 sequences are SSHAT and FNYEAQ (reference sequence). V gave up 3 bases and J gave up 5 bases, with 10 bases separating them. The CDR3 region has the DNA TGTGCCAGCAGCTTGGGGAAGGATACTGAAGCTTTCTTT. It is translated as CASSLGKDTEAFF.

The chain joins TRBV7-8 to TRBJ2-1; D is undetermined. The CDR3 contains 13 residues. The germline gives CDR1 SGHVS, CDR2 FQNEAQ. Between the trimmed V and J ends, which lost 1 base and 5 bases, there was a span of 6 bases. The CDR3 reads CASSLVEHNEQFF. The CDR3 coding sequence is TGTGCCAGCAGCTTAGTGGAGCACAATGAGCAGTTCTTC.

The chain has TRBV4-2 and TRBJ2-7; TRBD2 matches 11 bases. This CDR3 has 20 amino acids. Germline-derived CDR1 and CDR2 are LGHNA and YNFKEQ. After removal of 0 bases from V and 4 bases from J, the junction contained 17 bases not matched to a gene. The CDR3 sequence: CASSQDALVQMTSGIYEQYF. CDR3 DNA sequence: TGTGCCAGCAGCCAAGATGCCTTAGTACAGATGACTAGCGGGATTTACGAGCAGTACTTC.

The V and J genes are TRBV30 and TRBJ2-1; D not resolved. The germline V and J ends were trimmed by 2 bases and 7 bases, with 12 bases remaining between them. CDR1 and CDR2 (germline): GTSNPN, SVGIG (reference sequence). This CDR3 has 13 residues. CDR3 DNA sequence: TGTGCCTGGAGTTTCACCTCGAATAATGAGCAGTTCTTC. Translating it yields CAWSFTSNNEQFF.

The chain has TRBV19 and TRBJ2-7; D is possibly TRBD1 (7 bases). CDR1 is LNHDA and CDR2 is SQIVND in the germline V gene (reference sequence). CDR3 length: 14 residues. Trimming removed 6 bases at V and 3 bases at J, with 15 bases between. CDR3 sequence: CASSPAQGGYEQYF. The CDR3 DNA follows: TGTGCCAGTAGCCCCGCCCAGGGGGGCTACGAGCAGTACTTC. The entire variable domain, with the rest obtained from reference TRBV19 and TRBJ2-7, is as follows: DGGITQSPKYLFRKEGQNVTLSCEQNLNHDAMYWYRQDPGQGLRLIYYSQIVNDFQKGDIAEGYSVSREKKESFPLTVTSAQKNPTAFYLCASSPAQGGYEQYFGPGTRLTVT.

The rearrangement uses TRBV28 and TRBJ2-7, with 7 positions matching TRBD2. J lost 7 bases, V lost 7 bases, and 13 bases had no gene match. Germline V CDR1 and CDR2: MDHEN, SYDVKM. The length of the CDR3 is 14 residues. The CDR3, as DNA: TGTGCCAGCACTATCTCTGGCGGGAGTATTGAGCAGTACTTC. This translates into CASTISGGSIEQYF.

This clone was seen a single time. The J gene is TRBJ1-5, the V gene TRBV19; D is perhaps TRBD1 (6 bases). Germline CDR1 reads LNHDA; CDR2 reads SQIVND (reference sequence). The V end lost 5 bases, the J end lost 7 bases, and 18 bases lay between the germline ends. The CDR3 sequence is 15 residues long. The CDR3 bases are TGTGCCAGTAGTTCCAGGGGCCAAGGTCGACAGCCCCAGCATTTT. It yields the protein CASSSRGQGRQPQHF. The variable domain in full, completed from reference TRBV19 and TRBJ1-5, reads DGGITQSPKYLFRKEGQNVTLSCEQNLNHDAMYWYRQDPGQGLRLIYYSQIVNDFQKGDIAEGYSVSREKKESFPLTVTSAQKNPTAFYLCASSSRGQGRQPQHFGDGTRLSIL.

This clone was counted a single time. J is TRBJ2-2 and V is TRBV5-4; possibly TRBD2 for D (5 bases). V shed 3 bases and J shed 0 bases, with 12 bases lying between them. This CDR3 has 16 amino acids. From germline, CDR1 is SGHNT and CDR2 YYREEE (reference sequence). As DNA, the CDR3 is TGTGCCAGCAGCTCCCTAGGTAGCGCGAACACCGGGGAGCTGTTTTTT. Amino acid sequence: CASSSLGSANTGELFF.

This CDR3 reads CASSEDSPLWTYEQYF. CDR3 sequence (DNA): TGTGCCAGCAGTGAAGACAGCCCTCTATGGACCTACGAGCAGTACTTC. The gene calls are TRBV6-1 and TRBJ2-7; D remains unclear. V was clipped by 1 base and J by 2 bases, with 15 bases between them. The CDR3 loop spans 16 amino acids. Germline V gives CDR1 MNHNS, CDR2 SASEGT.

For this clone: This CDR3 is also generated by other DNA sequences in the sample. This sequence joins TRBV28 and TRBJ2-7; tentatively, D is TRBD2 (5 bases). V was clipped by 5 bases and J by 4 bases, with 6 bases between them. The CDR3 is 11 residues long. Germline CDR1 MDHEN, CDR2 SYDVKM. CDR3 loop: CASSSGYEQYF. The CDR3 DNA reads as TGTGCCAGCAGTAGCGGATACGAGCAGTACTTC.

J is TRBJ1-6 and V is TRBV27, with 7 bases fitting TRBD1. V shed 2 bases and J 13 bases; nucleotides not matched to a gene: 8. The CDR3 sequence is 14 residues long. CDR1 is MNHEY and CDR2 is SMNVEV in the germline V gene (reference sequence). For the CDR3, the DNA is TGTGCCAGCAGTTTAGACAGGGCTCTAAATCCCCTCCACTTT. Amino acid sequence: CASSLDRALNPLHF.

The chain employs TRBV11-1 and TRBJ2-7, with a weak D call TRBD2 (6 bases). Germline CDR1 is SGHAT and CDR2 is FQDESV (reference sequence). This CDR3 comprises 14 residues. Trimming shortened V by 1 base and J by 4 bases, and 11 bases separated the two germline ends. This CDR3 is CASSLGGTTYEQYF. CDR3 coding DNA: TGTGCCAGCAGCTTAGGCGGGACCACATACGAGCAGTACTTC.

The V gene is TRBV4-1, the J gene TRBJ2-5; D is possibly TRBD2 (5 bases). Between the trimmed V and J ends, which lost 0 bases and 0 bases, there was a span of 23 bases. CDR3 length equals 20 residues. CDR1 and CDR2 (germline): MGHRA, YSYEKL. The CDR3 reads CASSQDGSGQHWVYQETQYF. The CDR3 DNA reads as TGCGCCAGCAGCCAAGATGGGAGTGGTCAGCATTGGGTGTACCAAGAGACCCAGTACTTC.

The chain has TRBV7-8 and TRBJ2-7; 10 bases fit TRBD1. CDR1 is SGHVS, CDR2 FQNEAQ, per germline. The ends lost 1 base at V and 6 bases at J; junction bases unmatched: 18. The CDR3 contains 19 residues. CDR3: CASSLVDRGPESSPSEQYF. The CDR3 region has the DNA TGTGCCAGCAGCTTAGTCGACAGGGGGCCAGAATCTTCTCCTAGCGAGCAGTACTTC. The variable domain in full, with the rest retrieved from reference TRBV7-8 and TRBJ2-7, is GAGVSQSPRYKVAKRGQDVALRCDPISGHVSLFWYQQALGQGPEFLTYFQNEAQLDKSGLPSDRFFAERPEGSVSTLKIQRTQQEDSAVYLCASSLVDRGPESSPSEQYFGPGTRLTVT.

The V and J genes are TRBV2 and TRBJ2-1; 10 nucleotides agree with TRBD2. The CDR3 is 14 residues long. V was pared by 4 bases and J by 8 bases, with 5 bases of the junction left unmatched. Germline CDR1 and CDR2: SNHLY and FYNNEI. The CDR3 DNA sequence: TGTGCCAGCAGTGTGCTAGCGGGAGCCGATGAGCAGTTCTTC. Protein product: CASSVLAGADEQFF.

The CDR3 loop is CASRPSGAVLTGELFF. In DNA, the CDR3 is TGTGCCAGCAGGCCGTCTGGGGCGGTGCTCACCGGGGAGCTGTTTTTT. V gene TRBV28 combines with J gene TRBJ2-2; D perhaps matches TRBD1 (5 bases). Looked up from germline, CDR1 is MDHEN and CDR2 is SYDVKM. The CDR3 totals 16 residues. Deletions cut 6 bases from V and 4 bases from J, with 18 bases between.